This paragraph reports one T cell receptor beta chain. The record originates from a study of blood T cell repertoires in COVID-19. About the research overall: Acute and convalescent COVID-19 samples came from the United States, Italy and Spain. PBMCs, B-cell-depleted T cells, or T cells were the source of the cDNA or gDNA that made up the material.

Germline loops: CDR1 SGHTA, CDR2 FQGTGA. This CDR3 comprises 15 residues. V lost 1 base to trimming and J lost 4 bases, with 14 bases between them. The authors' processing: Using reference gene primer amplification, nucleated cell counts were estimated. Assay: immunoSEQ multiplex PCR; the TCRdb copy retains only in-frame clones and omits some. D and trimming come from the DNA, and the V and J calls and clone size come from that table. The sample holds fewer than 90,000 clones, roughly 86% seen once. The chain recombines TRBV7-3 with TRBJ2-7; possible D gene TRBD2, 5 bases. This TCR was recovered from a man aged 70-80 years with acute or convalescent COVID-19. The specimen sequenced was peripheral blood. CDR3: CASSLRSGFSYEQYF. The CDR3 DNA sequence: TGTGCCAGCAGCTTAAGGTCGGGGTTTTCGTACGAGCAGTACTTC. Together with reference TRBV7-3 and TRBJ2-7, the CDR3 gives the full variable domain: GAGVSQTPSNKVTEKGKYVELRCDPISGHTALYWYRQSLGQGPEFLIYFQGTGAADDSGLPNDRFFAVRPEGSVSTLKIQRTERGDSAVYLCASSLRSGFSYEQYFGPGTRLTVT.